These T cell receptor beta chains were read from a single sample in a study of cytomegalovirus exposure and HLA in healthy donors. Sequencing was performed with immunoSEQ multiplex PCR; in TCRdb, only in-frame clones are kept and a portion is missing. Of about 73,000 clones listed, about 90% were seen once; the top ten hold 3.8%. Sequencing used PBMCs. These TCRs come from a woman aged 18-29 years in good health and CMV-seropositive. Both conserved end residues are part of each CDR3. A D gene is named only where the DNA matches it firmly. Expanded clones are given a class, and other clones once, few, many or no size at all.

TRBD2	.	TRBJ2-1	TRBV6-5	CASSYRGEYNEQFF	TGTGCCAGCAGTTACCGGGGGGAGTACAATGAGCAGTTCTTC
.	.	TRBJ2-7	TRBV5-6	CASSLSRQGPYYEQYF	TGTGCCAGCAGCTTGAGTCGGCAGGGCCCTTACTACGAGCAGTACTTC
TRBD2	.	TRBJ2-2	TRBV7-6	CASSARGEGTGELFF	TGTGCCAGCAGCGCCCGGGGGGAGGGCACCGGGGAGCTGTTTTTT
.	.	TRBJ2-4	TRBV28	CASSRGASLAKNIQYF	TGTGCCAGCAGCCGGGGGGCCAGTCTAGCCAAAAACATTCAGTACTTC
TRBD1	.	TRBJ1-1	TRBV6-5	CASSYSKTGITEAFF	TGTGCCAGCAGTTACTCGAAGACAGGGATCACTGAAGCTTTCTTT
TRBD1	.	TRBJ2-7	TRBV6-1	CASSEVVRGSEQYF	TGTGCCAGCAGTGAAGTTGTCAGGGGGTCCGAGCAGTACTTC
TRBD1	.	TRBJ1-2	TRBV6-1	CASRPRDRFVGYTF	TGTGCCAGCAGACCCCGGGACAGGTTTGTCGGCTACACCTTC
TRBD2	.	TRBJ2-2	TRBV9	CASSVAVFPAGDTGELFF	TGTGCCAGCAGCGTAGCTGTGTTCCCAGCGGGGGACACCGGGGAGCTGTTTTTT
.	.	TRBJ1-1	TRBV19	CASSPTGRVTEAFF	TGTGCCAGTAGTCCCACAGGCAGGGTCACTGAAGCTTTCTTT
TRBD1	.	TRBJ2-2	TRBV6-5	CASSSGTGHTGELFF	TGTGCCAGCAGTTCCGGGACAGGACACACCGGGGAGCTGTTTTTT
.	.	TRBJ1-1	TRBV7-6	CASSLVGKEAFF	TGTGCCAGCAGCTTAGTCGGGAAAGAAGCTTTCTTT
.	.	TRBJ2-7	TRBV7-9	CATSQGTGSYEQYF	TGTGCCACAAGCCAGGGGACCGGCTCCTACGAGCAGTACTTC
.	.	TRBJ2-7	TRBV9	CASSPTSGGSYEQYF	TGTGCCAGCAGCCCCACCAGCGGAGGCTCCTACGAGCAGTACTTC
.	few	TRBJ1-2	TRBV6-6	CATGGDYGYTF	TGTGCCACGGGGGGAGACTATGGCTACACCTTC
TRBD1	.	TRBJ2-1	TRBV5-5	CASSSWTGQDIEQFF	TGTGCCAGCAGCTCCTGGACAGGGCAGGATATTGAGCAGTTCTTC
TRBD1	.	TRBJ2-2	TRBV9	CASSSSPGTGMSTGELFF	TGTGCCAGCAGCTCCTCCCCCGGGACAGGGATGTCCACCGGGGAGCTGTTTTTT
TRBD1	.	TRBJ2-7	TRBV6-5	CASSFPPGQGGEQYF	TGTGCCAGCAGTTTCCCCCCGGGACAGGGTGGCGAGCAGTACTTC
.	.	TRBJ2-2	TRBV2	CASSAGGLTNTGELFF	TGTGCCAGCAGTGCAGGGGGGCTAACTAACACCGGGGAGCTGTTTTTT
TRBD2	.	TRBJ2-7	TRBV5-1	CASSRTSGSLNEQYF	TGCGCCAGCAGCAGAACTAGCGGGAGTCTTAACGAGCAGTACTTC
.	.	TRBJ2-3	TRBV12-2	CASRFLLMSGSGGLYYRGTDTQYF	TGTGCAAGTCGCTTTTTGCTAATGAGTGGTAGCGGGGGACTTTACTATAGGGGCACAGATACGCAGTATTTT
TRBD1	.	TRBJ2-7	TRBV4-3	CASSQGQGNTHEQYF	TGCGCCAGCAGCCAAGGACAGGGGAATACCCACGAGCAGTACTTC
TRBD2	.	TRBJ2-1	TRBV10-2	CASTEAGYYNEQFF	TGCGCCAGCACCGAAGCGGGGTACTACAATGAGCAGTTCTTC
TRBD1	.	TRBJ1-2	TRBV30	CAWSVGQGNDGYTF	TGTGCCTGGAGTGTTGGACAGGGGAACGATGGCTACACCTTC
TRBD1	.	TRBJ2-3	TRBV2	CASSLQGNPSTDTQYF	TGTGCCAGCAGTCTACAGGGGAACCCGAGCACAGATACGCAGTATTTT
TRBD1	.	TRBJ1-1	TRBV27	CASSLGGTVRRAFF	TGTGCCAGCAGTTTAGGGGGGACAGTGAGGAGGGCTTTCTTT
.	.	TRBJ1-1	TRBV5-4	CASSLQGPGTEAFF	TGTGCCAGCAGCTTGCAGGGGCCGGGCACTGAAGCTTTCTTT
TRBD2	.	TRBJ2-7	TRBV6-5	CASSYSRLAGPYEQYF	TGTGCCAGCAGTTACTCGAGACTAGCGGGCCCCTACGAGCAGTACTTC
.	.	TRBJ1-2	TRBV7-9	CASSATVNYGYTF	TGTGCCAGCAGCGCGACAGTTAACTATGGCTACACCTTC
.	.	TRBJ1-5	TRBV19	CASPCQPQHF	TGTGCCAGCCCCTGTCAGCCCCAGCATTTT
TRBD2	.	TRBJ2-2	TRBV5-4	CASSKSTSGSGGELFF	TGTGCCAGCAGTAAGTCGACTAGCGGGAGCGGCGGGGAGCTGTTTTTT
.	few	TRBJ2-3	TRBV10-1	CASSEAGVDPDTQYF	TGCGCCAGCAGTGAGGCCGGGGTCGATCCAGATACGCAGTATTTT
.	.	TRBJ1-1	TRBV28	CASSLEGLGNTEAFF	TGTGCCAGCAGTTTGGAGGGGCTGGGAAACACTGAAGCTTTCTTT
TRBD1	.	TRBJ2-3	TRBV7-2	CASSSGQGARADTQYF	TGTGCCAGCAGCTCGGGACAGGGGGCGAGAGCAGATACGCAGTATTTT